These 26 T cell receptor beta chains were sequenced from one sample in a study of lymphopenia after photon versus proton radiotherapy. Data came from immunoSEQ multiplex PCR; TCRdb stores just in-frame clones and leaves some out. The top ten clones hold roughly 27% of a sample with approximately 58,000 clones, 80% to 90% of them seen once. The sequences come from peripheral blood, collected from a patient treated with photon-based radiotherapy. The source of these receptors is a man aged 50 to 60 with gastric cancer.

V and J are TRBV27 and TRBJ2-1; D is uncertain. The CDR3 consists of 20 residues. The germline V and J ends were trimmed by 0 bases and 0 bases, with 21 bases remaining between them. CDR1 is MNHEY, CDR2 SMNVEV, per germline (reference sequence). CDR3 nucleotide sequence: TGTGCCAGCAGTTTATCGAGGCTGGAGACCGTTCTTAGCTCCTACAATGAGCAGTTCTTC. This sequence encodes CASSLSRLETVLSSYNEQFF.

J is TRBJ1-1 and V is TRBV19; maybe TRBD1 (5 bases). Germline V CDR1 and CDR2: LNHDA, SQIVND (reference sequence). Trimming removed 7 bases at V and 5 bases at J, with 14 bases between. There are 13 residues in the CDR3. The CDR3 reads CASTLFGGTEAFF. CDR3 nucleotide sequence: TGTGCCAGTACCCTATTCGGGGGAACTGAAGCTTTCTTT.

This clone has a single count. V and J are TRBV6-1 and TRBJ2-7; D is unclear. The CDR3 totals 11 residues. Germline V gene data show CDR1 as MNHNS and CDR2 as SASEGT. The ends were cut back, 7 bases at V and 2 bases at J, with 6 bases in the middle. CDR3 amino acids: CASTVAYEQYF. CDR3 nucleotides: TGTGCCAGCACGGTTGCCTACGAGCAGTACTTC.

The genes are TRBV28 and TRBJ1-2; D ambiguous. Germline V gene lookup returns CDR1 MDHEN and CDR2 SYDVKM. This CDR3 spans 11 amino acids. Between the trimmed V and J ends, which lost 5 bases and 5 bases, there was a span of 6 bases. The CDR3 is CASSINYGYTF. Written as DNA, the CDR3 is TGTGCCAGCAGTATCAATTATGGCTACACCTTC.

The CDR3 is CASRGAGTPDYEQYF. CDR3 DNA sequence: TGTGCCAGCAGGGGGGCCGGGACACCTGACTACGAGCAGTACTTC. The V call is TRBV27, the J call TRBJ2-7, with D maybe TRBD1 (6 bases). CDR3 size: 15 residues. Germline V gene lookup returns CDR1 MNHEY and CDR2 SMNVEV (reference sequence). V shed 6 bases and J shed 3 bases, with 18 bases lying between them.

This chain links TRBV18 with TRBJ2-7, with no clear D. V shed 3 bases and J shed 2 bases, with 8 bases lying between them. Germline V CDR1 and CDR2: KGHSH, LQKENI. The CDR3 runs 13 residues. The chain's CDR3 is CASSPESTYEQYF. For the CDR3, the DNA is TGTGCCAGCTCACCGGAATCAACCTACGAGCAGTACTTC.

The chain uses TRBV7-2 and TRBJ2-5; TRBD1 might be the D (6 bases). Germline V CDR1 and CDR2: SGHTA, FQGNSA. CDR3 length equals 16 residues. The V gene lost 2 bases and the J gene lost 4 bases, with 17 bases spanning the gap. CDR3 sequence reads: CASSLYPGAVRETQYF. CDR3 sequence (DNA): TGTGCCAGCAGCTTATATCCAGGGGCGGTACGAGAGACCCAGTACTTC.

V gene TRBV19 combines with J gene TRBJ1-1; D may be TRBD1 (5 bases). Germline loops: CDR1 LNHDA, CDR2 SQIVND (reference sequence). The V and J ends lost 2 bases and 8 bases respectively, with 15 bases between them. The CDR3 runs 14 residues. CDR3 protein: CASSISPQGREAFF. DNA of the CDR3: TGTGCCAGTAGTATAAGCCCCCAGGGACGGGAAGCTTTCTTT.

V gene TRBV19 combines with J gene TRBJ2-4; 8 bases map to TRBD1. The CDR3 has 14 residues. The V and J ends lost 4 bases and 4 bases, in that order; junction bases with no gene match: 3. Germline V gene sequence: CDR1 LNHDA, CDR2 SQIVND (reference sequence). CDR3 DNA sequence: TGTGCCAGTAGTACCGGACAGGGTAAAAACATTCAGTACTTC. It encodes CASSTGQGKNIQYF.

V gene TRBV29-1 combines with J gene TRBJ2-3; the D gene is possibly TRBD1 (6 bases). The germline CDR1 and CDR2 sequences are SQVTM and ANQGSEA. The germline V and J ends were trimmed by 0 bases and 5 bases, with 12 bases remaining between them. The CDR3 is 14 amino acids. The DNA of the CDR3 is TGCAGCGTTGAAGAGGGGGCCCTGGAAGATACGCAGTATTTT. It specifies CSVEEGALEDTQYF.

The CDR3, as DNA: TGTGCCTGGAATGGGGTGGAGACTATGTATGGCTACACCTTC. This sequence encodes CAWNGVETMYGYTF. This chain connects TRBV30 to TRBJ1-2; D uncertain. This CDR3 is 14 amino acids long. The germline gives CDR1 GTSNPN, CDR2 SVGIG (reference sequence). The V end was cut by 4 bases, the J end by 5 bases, with 17 bases between.

V gene TRBV18 combines with J gene TRBJ2-7; 9 positions match TRBD2. The CDR3 loop spans 15 amino acids. With V trimmed by 2 bases and J by 0 bases, 2 bases remained unmatched. Germline CDR1 and CDR2: KGHSH and LQKENI. This CDR3 reads CASSPASGTSYEQYF. The CDR3 bases are TGTGCCAGCTCACCAGCTAGCGGGACCTCCTACGAGCAGTACTTC.

This rearrangement joins TRBV28 to TRBJ2-7; either TRBD1 or TRBD2 may supply D (5 bases each). The germline V gene encodes CDR1 MDHEN and CDR2 SYDVKM. Trimming pared 2 bases from V and 6 bases from J, leaving 8 bases between. The CDR3 contains 12 residues. This CDR3 is CASSLLGGEQYF. In DNA, the CDR3 is TGTGCCAGCAGTTTACTTGGGGGCGAGCAGTACTTC.

The sample holds one count of this clone. The chain is built from TRBV7-2 and TRBJ2-5, with D possibly being TRBD1 (8 bases). The J call is in doubt because the DNA end fits TRBJ2-7 better. In germline, CDR1 is SGHTA, CDR2 FQGNSA. This CDR3 has 16 residues. The CDR3 nucleotides read TGTGCCAGCAGACTATGGGGGGGACAGGCTATCTACGAGCAGTACTTC. It is translated as CASRLWGGQAIYEQYF.

This chain links TRBV6-4 with TRBJ2-2; unclear D gene. The germline V and J ends were trimmed by 3 bases and 0 bases, with 5 bases remaining between them. CDR3 size: 14 residues. Germline CDR1 is MRHNA and CDR2 is SNTAGT. The CDR3 loop reads CASSEIANTGELFF. CDR3 DNA: TGTGCCAGCAGTGAAATCGCGAACACCGGGGAGCTGTTTTTT.

Here the CDR3 DNA reads TGTGCCAGCAGCTTAGAGGGCCTTCGCACAGATACGCAGTATTTT. Translating gives CASSLEGLRTDTQYF. The chain is built from TRBV11-2 and TRBJ2-3; D remains unclear. Trimming removed 0 bases from V and 1 base from J, with 8 bases in between. CDR3 length: 15 amino acids. CDR1 is SGHAT and CDR2 is FQNNGV in the germline V gene.

The rearrangement joins TRBV28 to TRBJ2-7, with D perhaps matching TRBD2 (6 bases). Germline V lookup: CDR1 MDHEN, CDR2 SYDVKM. The CDR3 extends over 14 amino acids. V was clipped by 7 bases and J by 1 base, with 14 bases between them. The CDR3 coding sequence is TGTGCCAGCAACCCGGAGGGTACGTCCTACGAGCAGTACTTC. Encoded protein: CASNPEGTSYEQYF.

The rearrangement links TRBV27 to TRBJ2-7; possible D gene TRBD2, 5 bases. Trimming took 5 bases from V and 3 from J, leaving 14 bases between them. From germline, CDR1 is MNHEY and CDR2 SMNVEV (reference sequence). CDR3 length: 14 amino acids. CDR3 coding DNA: TGTGCCAGCAGTCTCTCGGGGAACCTCTACGAGCAGTACTTC. The encoded protein is CASSLSGNLYEQYF.

The chain uses TRBV10-3 and TRBJ2-7; 15 positions agree with TRBD2. Germline CDR1 ENHRY, CDR2 SYGVKD. Trimming removed 6 bases from V and 5 bases from J; junction bases left unmatched: 8. This CDR3 comprises 16 residues. The CDR3 loop reads CAISAKGLAGGDEQYF. As DNA, the CDR3 is TGTGCCATCAGCGCAAAGGGACTAGCGGGAGGAGACGAGCAGTACTTC.

This clone was seen once. This chain connects TRBV5-1 to TRBJ2-7; no definite D call. Trimming left V 1 base short and J 3 bases short, with 14 bases between. This CDR3 spans 15 amino acids. CDR1 and CDR2 (germline): SGHRS, YFSETQ. The CDR3 loop reads CASSLSGPYFYEQYF. In DNA, the CDR3 is TGCGCCAGCAGCTTGAGTGGGCCTTACTTCTACGAGCAGTACTTC.

V usage is TRBV7-9 and J usage is TRBJ1-1; 7 nucleotides line up with TRBD1. Germline CDR1 and CDR2: SEHNR and FQNEAQ (reference sequence). The CDR3 length is 15 residues. V lost 4 bases to trimming and J lost 6 bases; unmatched junction nucleotides: 11. The CDR3 sequence: CASSSRVGGIAEAFF. The CDR3 region has the DNA TGTGCCAGCAGCTCCCGGGTAGGGGGCATCGCTGAAGCTTTCTTT.

The gene calls are TRBV6-5 and TRBJ2-6, with 8 nucleotides matching TRBD2. J lost 0 bases, V lost 4 bases, and 2 bases had no gene match. Per germline, CDR1 MNHEY and CDR2 SVGAGI. CDR3 size: 16 residues. CDR3 bases: TGTGCCAGCAGTTTAGCGGGAAGCTCTGGGGCCAACGTCCTGACTTTC. Translating gives CASSLAGSSGANVLTF.

The J gene is TRBJ2-3, the V gene TRBV19; no definite D call. V dropped 3 bases and J dropped 6 bases, with 13 bases sitting between them. The length of the CDR3 is 14 residues. From germline, CDR1 is LNHDA and CDR2 SQIVND (reference sequence). CDR3 sequence: CASSIAPYSDTQYF. The CDR3 region has the DNA TGTGCCAGTAGTATTGCTCCGTATTCGGATACGCAGTATTTT.

With respect to this clone: This sample also contains other DNA sequences that code for the same CDR3. This chain joins TRBV5-1 and TRBJ1-1, with 10 bases aligning to TRBD1. Germline lookup yields CDR1 SGHRS and CDR2 YFSETQ. V lost 4 bases, J lost 3 bases, and 3 bases stayed unmatched. The CDR3 runs to 14 residues. In DNA form, the CDR3 reads TGCGCCAGCAGCCTGGGACAGGGGTACACTGAAGCTTTCTTT. Its protein is CASSLGQGYTEAFF.

This clone came up once. This chain links TRBV21-1 with TRBJ1-5. TRBV21-1 is designated a pseudogene. This CDR3 spans 21 amino acids. CDR3 sequence (DNA): TGTGCCAGCAGCAAAGCGCCCCAAGGCATAGAGGCTACATGTAGCAATCAGCCCCAGCATTTT. Protein product: CASSKAPQGIEATCSNQPQHF.

A single count supports this clone. The gene calls are TRBV6-1 and TRBJ2-5; D may match TRBD1 or TRBD2 (6 bases each). Trimming left V 5 bases short and J 2 bases short, with 15 bases between. Per germline, CDR1 MNHNS and CDR2 SASEGT. The CDR3 spans 15 residues. The CDR3 DNA reads as TGTGCCAGCAGTAGAGAGGGGGGCAGTCAAGAGACCCAGTACTTC. It is translated as CASSREGGSQETQYF.